This T cell receptor beta chain comes out of a study of cytomegalovirus exposure and HLA in healthy donors. Study-level results: The productive fraction for most TCR beta V segments was about 90% or about 30% in an earlier analysis. In a later analysis, approximately 15,000 TCR beta sequences were associated with HLA alleles at 0.05 false discovery rate.

Primers: 60 Vbeta forward and 13 Jbeta reverse. The assay was immunoSEQ multiplex PCR, and TCRdb's table has in-frame clones only and misses some. The table records fewer than 250,000 clones, roughly 80% of them present only once. CDR1 is SGHNT and CDR2 is YYREEE in the germline V gene (reference sequence). Trimming took 3 bases from V and 1 from J, leaving 13 bases between them. This CDR3 has 15 residues. As for this clone: The antigen is not known.

The sample taken for sequencing was PBMCs. The sequence came from a woman aged 50 to 60 in good health and CMV-seronegative. The rearrangement joins TRBV5-4 to TRBJ1-1; D gene ambiguous. The CDR3 sequence: CASSSNPGRNTEAFF. The CDR3 nucleotides read TGTGCCAGCAGCTCAAATCCCGGGAGGAACACTGAAGCTTTCTTT.